This TCR beta chain was documented in a study of blood T cell repertoires in COVID-19. The overall study: Whether acute or convalescent, the COVID-19 samples came from the United States, Italy and Spain. The cDNA or gDNA used as material had been derived from T cells, B-cell-depleted T cells, or PBMCs.

Germline CDR1 is SNHLY and CDR2 is FYNNEI. CDR3 size: 16 residues. V was pared by 2 bases and J by 4 bases, with 15 bases between. This clone was seen only once. In the authors' workflow: Reference gene primer amplification yielded estimated nucleated cell counts. Measured with immunoSEQ multiplex PCR; TCRdb has only the in-frame clones, and not every one. V and J calls and clone size come straight from that table; D and trimming were deduced from the DNA. Here the sample spans roughly 38,000 clones, roughly 88% being singletons. V usage is TRBV2 and J usage is TRBJ2-1, with a tentative D call TRBD1 (6 bases). Sequencing input: peripheral blood. The TCR sequence derives from a man in his 70s with acute or convalescent COVID-19. CDR3 sequence (DNA): TGTGCCAGCAGTGAAAGTAGGTACAGGGTATACAATGAGCAGTTCTTC. Its protein is CASSESRYRVYNEQFF. Full variable domain (rest looked up from reference TRBV2 and TRBJ2-1): EPEVTQTPSHQVTQMGQEVILRCVPISNHLYFYWYRQILGQKVEFLVSFYNNEISEKSEIFDDQFSVERPDGSNFTLKIRSTKLEDSAMYFCASSESRYRVYNEQFFGPGTRLTVL.